This T cell receptor (beta chain) originates from a study of cytomegalovirus exposure and HLA in healthy donors. Regarding the study as a whole: TCR beta V- and J-gene trimming was later associated with a missense DCLRE1C variant. In a later analysis, HLA-associated TCR beta chains were more clonally expanded than equally common others. In an earlier analysis, productive rearrangement rates for most beta V segments clustered near 87% or 30%.

To note about this clone: The antigen remains undetermined.

V shed 0 bases and J shed 4 bases, with 6 bases lying between them. Germline CDR1 is LGHNA and CDR2 is YNFKEQ. This CDR3 is 13 amino acids long. Use of 60 Vbeta and 13 Jbeta primers characterized the PCR. Under the authors' procedure: The count from a later analysis was some 76 million unique TCR beta chains, around 11 million of them shared. Using immunoSEQ multiplex PCR, the repertoire was profiled, and TCRdb retains in-frame clones only, with some absent. The DNA gave D and trimming, while V, J and clone size come from that table. The sample includes about 130,000 clones. This clonotype was obtained from a man aged 18 to 30 in good health and CMV-seronegative. This chain uses TRBV4-2 with TRBJ1-2, with D hard to call. The sample consisted of PBMCs. This CDR3 is CASSQDLTYGYTF. The CDR3 nucleotides read TGTGCCAGCAGCCAAGATCTAACCTATGGCTACACCTTC.